One and the same sample provided the 25 T cell receptor beta chains below, sequenced in a study of T cells in women clearing cervical HPV infection. Assay used: immunoSEQ multiplex PCR; TCRdb lists only in-frame clones, some missing. This repertoire includes tens of thousands of clones. Sequencing was done on a sample of blood buffy coat. Every receptor here comes from a woman between 18 and 70 years old with a cervical HPV16 infection that either progressed to CIN3+ or cleared (not recorded which).

As to this clone: The read ends 3 residues before the CDR3 terminus; that terminus is restored from the germline J gene. The rearrangement uses TRBV13 and TRBJ1-3, with TRBD1 as a possible D gene (6 bases). Trimming cost V 5 bases and J 5 bases, with 10 bases left between them. The germline V gene encodes CDR1 PRHDT and CDR2 FYEKMQ (reference sequence). The CDR3 covers 13 residues. CDR3 residues: CASSLRDRNTIYF. Partial CDR3 DNA: TGTGCCAGCAGCCTCCGGGACAGAAACACC.

Comment on this clone: The sequence runs out 3 residues before the end of the CDR3; the remainder is reconstructed from the germline J gene. V usage is TRBV30 and J usage is TRBJ1-2; 11 nucleotides line up with TRBD1. Germline loops: CDR1 GTSNPN, CDR2 SVGIG (reference sequence). J was trimmed by 4 bases and V by 4 bases; bases with no gene match: 8. This CDR3 spans 15 amino acids. The CDR3 reads CAWTTGQGAFYGYTF. The DNA read from the CDR3 is TGTGCCTGGACTACAGGACAGGGGGCTTTCTATGGC.

In regard to this clone: A read error may account for a junction end that differs from germline. The read comes to an end 3 residues before the CDR3 does, leaving the germline J gene to fill in the end. Other DNA variants within this sample encode the same CDR3. The chain carries TRBV6-1 and TRBJ1-3; D not resolved. The length of the CDR3 is 18 residues. Germline CDR1 is MNHNS and CDR2 is SASEGT. The CDR3 sequence: CASSEFQATEGSGNTIYF. The CDR3 bases that were read are TGTGCCAGCAGTGAATTCCAGGCAACGGAGGGCTCTGGAAACACT.

About this clone: The CDR3 end falls 3 residues outside the read, so it is completed with the germline J gene. V gene TRBV5-1 combines with J gene TRBJ2-1; 9 bases match TRBD2. Trimming at V came to 0 bases and at J to 6 bases, leaving 16 bases not matched to a gene. Germline V gene sequence: CDR1 SGHRS, CDR2 YFSETQ. The CDR3 totals 19 residues. The sequenced part of the CDR3 DNA is TGCGCCAGCAGCTTGGTGGGGGTACTAGCGGGCGCCAAAGCCAATGAG. Translated, it gives CASSLVGVLAGAKANE. The full CDR3 sequence reads CASSLVGVLAGAKANEQFF.

Notes on this clone: The read finishes 3 residues shy of the CDR3 end, and the germline J gene is used to complete it. The chain carries TRBV2 and TRBJ1-2; possibly TRBD1 for D (5 bases). Germline V gene sequence: CDR1 SNHLY, CDR2 FYNNEI. Trimming stripped 8 bases from V and 5 bases from J, with 18 bases between. CDR3 length: 14 residues. CDR3 sequence reads: CASLSPGGRYGYTF. The covered CDR3 bases are TGTGCCAGCCTAAGTCCCGGGGGTCGTTATGGC.

Concerning this clone: The read falls 3 residues short of the CDR3 end, and the missing part is taken from the germline J gene. J is TRBJ1-3 and V is TRBV5-1; D uncertain. The V gene lost 4 bases and the J gene lost 0 bases, with 14 bases spanning the gap. Per the germline V gene, CDR1 is SGHRS and CDR2 is YFSETQ. The CDR3 has 16 residues. The DNA read from the CDR3 is TGCGCCAGCAGCCCGCTAAAGATGCCCTCTGGAAACACC. The encoded protein is CASSPLKMPSGNT. The whole CDR3 protein is CASSPLKMPSGNTIYF.

Points on this clone: The sequence runs out 3 residues before the end of the CDR3; the remainder is reconstructed from the germline J gene. This sequence joins TRBV7-9 and TRBJ1-2, with D unclear. V was pared by 5 bases and J by 1 base, with 14 bases between. CDR1 is SEHNR, CDR2 FQNEAQ, per germline (reference sequence). There are 15 residues in the CDR3. The CDR3 loop reads CASSRPFQVNYGYTF. The sequenced part of the CDR3 DNA is TGTGCCAGCAGCCGACCTTTCCAGGTTAACTATGGC.

Concerning this clone: From the germline J gene comes the end of the CDR3, since the read stops 3 residues before it. The chain is built from TRBV28 and TRBJ2-7; 7 bases map to TRBD1. CDR1 is MDHEN and CDR2 is SYDVKM in the germline V gene. This CDR3 comprises 15 residues. V lost 6 bases and J lost 0; bases outside the gene matches: 8. The CDR3 DNA, read in part, is TGTGCCAGCAGGCCGGGACAGATTACCTCCTACGAG. The encoded protein is CASRPGQITSYE. The entire CDR3 protein reads CASRPGQITSYEQYF.

Note on this clone: The read terminates 3 residues ahead of where the CDR3 ends, so the germline J gene completes it. This sample includes further DNA sequences coding for the same CDR3. V gene TRBV5-5 combines with J gene TRBJ1-6, with TRBD1 matching over 8 bases. The V gene's germline CDR1 is SGHKS and CDR2 YYEKEE (reference sequence). The CDR3 is made up of 14 amino acids. The V segment lost 4 bases and the J segment 5 bases; nucleotides outside the gene matches: 2. The DNA read from the CDR3 is TGTGCCAGCAGCATGACAGGGGATAATTCACCC. This codes for CASSMTGDNSP. The entire CDR3 sequence reads CASSMTGDNSPLHF.

About this clone: The sequenced fragment ends 3 residues before the CDR3 boundary, so the rest is inferred from the germline J gene. The chain uses TRBV20-1 and TRBJ1-2, with a tentative D call TRBD1 (6 bases). Germline CDR1 is DFQATT and CDR2 is SNEGSKA (reference sequence). CDR3 length: 12 amino acids. V gave up 2 bases and J gave up 3 bases, with 7 bases separating them. The covered CDR3 bases are TGCAGTGCTAGAAACAGGGACTATGGC. This sequence encodes CSARNRDYG. The entire CDR3 is CSARNRDYGYTF.

Regarding this clone: Coverage ceases 3 residues before the CDR3 finishes, and the germline J gene fills in the end. The V gene is TRBV19, the J gene TRBJ1-2; possibly TRBD1 for D (5 bases). The germline V gene has CDR1 LNHDA and CDR2 SQIVND (reference sequence). The CDR3 is 15 amino acids. V dropped 0 bases and J dropped 4 bases, with 12 bases sitting between them. CDR3 sequence: CASSIDRRGVYGYTF. The sequenced part of the CDR3 DNA is TGTGCCAGTAGTATAGATCGGCGGGGGGTCTATGGC.

With regard to this clone: With the read ending 3 residues before the CDR3 end, the germline J gene is used to fill in that end. The chain uses TRBV12-3 or TRBV12-4 and TRBJ2-5, with 14 bases that match TRBD2. The CDR3 length is 15 residues. Trimming at V came to 5 bases and at J to 5 bases, leaving 4 bases not matched to a gene. The covered CDR3 bases are TGTGCCAGCAGTCCCCGACTAGCGGGAGGGGAGACC. It is translated as CASSPRLAGGET. The whole CDR3 reads CASSPRLAGGETQYF.

The CDR3 protein is CASSAGQRSTDTQYF. The sequenced part of the CDR3 DNA is TGTGCCAGCTCAGCCGGACAGAGGAGCACAGATACG. The chain carries TRBV18 and TRBJ2-3; weak D call: TRBD1 (6 bases). From the germline J gene comes the end of the CDR3, since the read stops 3 residues before it. The CDR3 extends over 15 amino acids. Trimming removed 5 bases from V and 0 bases from J, with 12 bases in between. CDR1 is KGHSH, CDR2 LQKENI, per germline. Full variable domain (remainder filled in from reference TRBV18 and TRBJ2-3): NAGVMQNPRHLVRRRGQEARLRCSPMKGHSHVYWYRQLPEEGLKFMVYLQKENIIDESGMPKERFSAEFPKEGPSILRIQQVVRGDSAAYFCASSAGQRSTDTQYFGPGTRLTVL.

In regard to this clone: The read stops 3 residues short of the end of the CDR3; the missing end is completed from the germline J gene. The chain combines TRBV6-1 with TRBJ2-3, with 12 bases that match TRBD2. CDR1 and CDR2 from the germline V gene are MNHNS and SASEGT. Trimming cost V 4 bases and J 5 bases; bases outside gene matches: 4. The CDR3 sequence is 15 residues long. Incomplete CDR3 DNA: TGTGCCAGCAGTGCGACTAGCGGGAGAATAGATACG. Its translation: CASSATSGRIDT. The CDR3 reads in full as CASSATSGRIDTQYF.

Notes on this clone: The observed sequence ends 3 residues before the CDR3 terminus, with the missing tail filled in from the germline J gene. V and J are TRBV19 and TRBJ2-1; 10 nucleotides line up with TRBD2. After removal of 6 bases from V and 6 bases from J, the junction contained 5 bases not matched to a gene. The CDR3 runs 14 residues. CDR1 and CDR2 (germline): LNHDA, SQIVND (reference sequence). CDR3 DNA (partial): TGTGCCAGTAGACCGGGACTAGCGCTCAATGAG. Amino acid sequence: CASRPGLALNE. The entire CDR3 protein reads CASRPGLALNEQFF.

As to this clone: The missing CDR3 end, 3 residues past where the read stops, is filled in from the germline J gene. This same CDR3 is encoded by further DNA sequences in the sample. The chain is built from TRBV10-3 and TRBJ2-5; the match to TRBD1 covers 8 bases. The germline gives CDR1 ENHRY, CDR2 SYGVKD. CDR3 size: 15 residues. The V and J ends lost 4 bases and 5 bases, in that order; junction bases with no gene match: 9. The CDR3 loop reads CAISGQGAQGETQYF. CDR3 bases read: TGTGCCATCAGTGGGCAGGGGGCGCAAGGCGAGACC.

Comment on this clone: The read finishes 3 residues shy of the CDR3 end, and the germline J gene is used to complete it. The chain recombines TRBV19 with TRBJ2-1, with 11 positions matching TRBD1. The CDR3 consists of 14 residues. J was trimmed by 6 bases and V by 6 bases; bases with no gene match: 4. Germline V gives CDR1 LNHDA, CDR2 SQIVND (reference sequence). Incomplete CDR3 DNA: TGTGCCAGTAGCCCCGGGACAGGGGGCAATGAG. Translated: CASSPGTGGNE. From start to end, the CDR3 is CASSPGTGGNEQFF.

With respect to this clone: The CDR3 is cut off 3 residues early in the read; its end comes from the germline J gene. V usage is TRBV2 and J usage is TRBJ2-2; a weak D match, TRBD1 (5 bases). This CDR3 comprises 15 residues. Germline V gene data show CDR1 as SNHLY and CDR2 as FYNNEI. CDR3 DNA, as far as it was read: TGTGCCAGCAGTTACATCAGCACTGGGGCCAACGTG. Its translation is CASSYISTGANV. In full, the CDR3 is CASSYISTGANVLFF. Together with reference TRBV2 and TRBJ2-2, the CDR3 gives the full variable domain: EPEVTQTPSHQVTQMGQEVILRCVPISNHLYFYWYRQILGQKVEFLVSFYNNEISEKSEIFDDQFSVERPDGSNFTLKIRSTKLEDSAMYFCASSYISTGANVLFFGEGSRLTVL.

As to this clone: The read halts 3 residues ahead of the CDR3 end, with the missing end drawn from the germline J gene. The chain joins TRBV6-4 to TRBJ1-5, with D perhaps matching TRBD1 (6 bases). Germline CDR1 MRHNA, CDR2 SNTAGT. The CDR3 spans 13 residues. Trimming shortened V by 2 bases and J by 9 bases, and 11 bases separated the two germline ends. The CDR3 bases that were read are TGTGCCAGCAGTGACGAGGGGGGGATGCCC. Amino acids: CASSDEGGMP. The CDR3 as a whole reads CASSDEGGMPQHF.

In regard to this clone: The read ends 3 residues early relative to the CDR3; the germline J gene fills the gap. V gene TRBV10-2 combines with J gene TRBJ2-3; D perhaps matches TRBD1 (5 bases). Germline values: CDR1 WSHSY, CDR2 SAAADI. The CDR3 is made up of 13 amino acids. CDR3 DNA, as far as it was read: TGCGCCAGCAGTGGACAGATACAAGAGACG. Its protein is CASSGQIQET. In full, the CDR3 reads CASSGQIQETQYF.

On this clone itself: Read data end 3 residues before the CDR3 end; the end is taken from the germline J gene. The J gene is TRBJ2-5, the V gene TRBV2; maybe TRBD2 (6 bases). Trimming removed 7 bases from V and 4 bases from J, with 16 bases in between. Germline loops: CDR1 SNHLY, CDR2 FYNNEI. This CDR3 region has 14 residues. The sequenced part of the CDR3 DNA is TGTGCCAGCAAGACCAACCCCGGGGGAGAGACC. Protein product: CASKTNPGGET. The CDR3 in its entirety is CASKTNPGGETQYF.

A word on this clone: Sequencing ends 3 residues short of the CDR3 end; the germline J gene provides the rest. The chain has TRBV3-1 (or the pseudogene TRBV3-2) and TRBJ2-7, with 7 bases that match TRBD2. The CDR3 runs 13 residues. CDR1 and CDR2 from the germline V gene are LGHDT and YNNKEL (reference sequence). J gave up 3 bases and V 4 bases, and 3 bases lay outside the gene matches. This CDR3 is CASSLERGYEQYF. Incomplete CDR3 DNA: TGTGCCAGCAGCCTTGAGCGGGGCTACGAG.

Turning to this clone: The read comes to an end 3 residues before the CDR3 does, leaving the germline J gene to fill in the end. The chain couples TRBV5-8 to TRBJ2-7; 11 nucleotides align to TRBD2. The CDR3 has 15 amino acids. From germline, CDR1 is SGHTS and CDR2 YDEGEE. The V gene end was trimmed by 6 bases and the J gene end by 2 bases; junction bases not matched to a gene: 7. This chain's CDR3 is CASNRRGLAAYEQYF. The part of the CDR3 DNA that was read is TGTGCCAGCAACCGAAGGGGACTAGCGGCCTACGAG.

Details on this clone: The read ends 3 residues shy of where the CDR3 ends; the end is completed using the germline J gene. This sequence joins TRBV2 and TRBJ1-5; 10 positions agree with TRBD1. Germline lookup yields CDR1 SNHLY and CDR2 FYNNEI. With V trimmed by 3 bases and J by 9 bases, 5 bases remained unmatched. This CDR3 is built from 14 residues. The CDR3 loop reads CASSDPGQGRPQHF. CDR3 bases read: TGTGCCAGCAGTGATCCGGGACAGGGGAGGCCC. Full variable domain (remainder filled in from reference TRBV2 and TRBJ1-5): EPEVTQTPSHQVTQMGQEVILRCVPISNHLYFYWYRQILGQKVEFLVSFYNNEISEKSEIFDDQFSVERPDGSNFTLKIRSTKLEDSAMYFCASSDPGQGRPQHFGDGTRLSIL.

Concerning this clone itself: The DNA ends 3 residues before the CDR3 does, and the rest of the CDR3 is filled in from the germline J gene. The chain carries TRBV7-9 and TRBJ1-1; the match to TRBD1 covers 8 bases. Germline values: CDR1 SEHNR, CDR2 FQNEAQ (reference sequence). J was trimmed by 1 base and V by 5 bases; bases with no gene match: 6. The CDR3 runs 15 residues. CDR3 DNA, as far as it was read: TGTGCCAGCAGCCTATGGACAGGGTCGAACACTGAA. It is translated as CASSLWTGSNTE. The entire CDR3 reads CASSLWTGSNTEAFF.